This entry is about one T cell receptor beta chain. The target antigen is unknown. The assay was immunoSEQ multiplex PCR, and TCRdb's table has in-frame clones only and misses some. The sample has about 95,000 clones; around 67% are singletons. Each of the donors was a healthy adult who was HIV-negative and had not had a recent acute infection or vaccination. This sample is drawn from a study of shared clonotypes between healthy human individuals. Study-level information: Each donor's CD4 naive and CD4 memory cells filled three plates apiece, CD8 naive two, and CD8 memory one.

Points from the study as a whole: Naive subsets typically showed greater estimated richness than memory subsets.

Germline CDR1 reads SGHTS; CDR2 reads YDEGEE. The CDR3 has 14 residues. V shed 2 bases, J shed 6 bases, and the junction held 4 bases outside the gene matches. The sequenced sample consisted of memory CD8+ T cells sorted from blood. Subset in this sample: CD45RO+ cells pooled with CCR7-negative TemRA cells. The chain joins TRBV5-8 to TRBJ1-5, with TRBD1 matching over 8 bases. The receptor comes from a man aged 30 to 45 in good health. The CDR3 sequence: CASSFPGGSQPQHF. DNA of the CDR3: TGTGCCAGCAGCTTTCCAGGGGGCAGTCAGCCCCAGCATTTT.